What follows describes a single T cell receptor beta chain. The data stem from a study of blood T cell repertoires in COVID-19. Study context: The United States, Italy and Spain supplied acute and convalescent COVID-19 samples.

The repertoire was sequenced with immunoSEQ multiplex PCR; TCRdb's copy has only in-frame clones and lacks some. The table lists 90,000 to 130,000 clones, 88% of them singletons. Trimming took 6 bases from V and 0 from J, leaving 8 bases between them. The CDR3 contains 13 residues. Per germline, CDR1 MNHEY and CDR2 SMNVEV (reference sequence). Sequencing was carried out using peripheral blood. This sequence was found in a woman aged 45-59 years with acute or convalescent COVID-19. The rearrangement joins TRBV27 to TRBJ1-1; no clear D gene. The CDR3 bases are TGTGCCAGCAGGACAAAGTTGAACACTGAAGCTTTCTTT. Translated, it gives CASRTKLNTEAFF.